These T cell receptor beta chains were read from a single sample in a study of cytomegalovirus exposure and HLA in healthy donors. TCRdb keeps only in-frame clones here, not all; method: immunoSEQ multiplex PCR. The sample consists of fewer than 200,000 clones, around 68% of them appearing once. Sequences were obtained from PBMCs. These receptors came from a man aged 45-65 years in good health and CMV-seronegative. Both conserved end residues are trimmed from each CDR3. The order of the fields is clone size, V gene, CDR3 protein. Only part of the rows carry a size: once, few, many, or a class if the clone is expanded.

>NA|TRBV5-6
ASNLDSGEQY
>NA|TRBV18
ASSPPGLETQY
>few|TRBV2
ASSEGRISGNQPQH
>NA|TRBV5-1
ASSFGENTEAF
>NA|TRBV7-5
ARSFRDRINQPQH
>NA|TRBV5-1
ASSLEGGASTNEKLF
>few|TRBV28
ASSHRDRGEKLF
>NA|TRBV19
ASSIAGERSPLH
>NA|TRBV11-2
ASSQPRGQETQY
>NA|TRBV7-3
ASSWRPSDSYEQY
>NA|TRBV10-2
ASSESGGGTDTQY
>once|TRBV5-1
ASSLMSGPQDSPLH
>NA|TRBV7-2
ASSLRQGALVSEAF
>NA|TRBV4-1
ASSQGWPYEAF
>NA|TRBV6-5
ASSYGLPIDTQY
>few|TRBV5-1
ASSRPSGAPYNEQF
>few|TRBV7-6
ASSSGLAGGIEQF
>NA|TRBV5-1
ASKAGTGNEKLF
>few|TRBV9
ASSGLAGATSYEQY
>NA|TRBV6-6
ASTHYQKNSNQPQH
>NA|TRBV4-1
ASSQDRALNTGELF
>NA|TRBV18
ASSPPGYNYGYT
>NA|TRBV7-2
ASSYNRGASTDTQY
>few|TRBV5-1
ASSLGGAAKNIQY
>NA|TRBV5-1
ASSLEAGAGNTIY
>NA|TRBV4-1
ASSQVETGGSSYEQY
>NA|TRBV6-5
ASSYRLTGKNTEAF
>NA|TRBV27
ASSLYFGQGGTDTQY
>NA|TRBV21-1
ASSRTGMGNIQY
>once|TRBV7-2
ASSLSWDRGPETQY
>NA|TRBV7-9
ASSLAQINTEAF
>few|TRBV6-4
ASSDTSGADTQY
>NA|TRBV4-3
ASSQVLLGAYEQY
>NA|TRBV2
ASRGQGATEAF
>few|TRBV9
ASTKTTANTGELF
>NA|TRBV28
ASSPSTGVVTEAF
>NA|TRBV5-1
ASSAQDSFTGELF
>once|TRBV4-1
ASSLDGTALYEQY
>NA|TRBV18
ASSPGGEGYT
>NA|TRBV6-1
ASSEMQGAAGELF
>NA|TRBV6-5
ASSLAGELSSYEQY
>NA|TRBV6-4
ASSVTGVRADTQY
>few|TRBV11-1
ASSIPSQGGEQF